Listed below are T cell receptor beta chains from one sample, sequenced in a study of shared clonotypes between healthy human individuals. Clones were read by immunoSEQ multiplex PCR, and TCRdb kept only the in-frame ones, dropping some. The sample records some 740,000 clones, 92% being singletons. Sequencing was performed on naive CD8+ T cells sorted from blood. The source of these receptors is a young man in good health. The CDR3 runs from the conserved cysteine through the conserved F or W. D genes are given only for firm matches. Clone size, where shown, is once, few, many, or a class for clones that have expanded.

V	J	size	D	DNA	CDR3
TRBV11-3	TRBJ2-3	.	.	TGTGCCAGCAGCCTACTTCTCCGAGGGACAGATACGCAGTATTTT	CASSLLLRGTDTQYF
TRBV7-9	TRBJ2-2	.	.	TGTGCCAGCCTGGTACTGAGAACCGGGGAGCTGTTTTTT	CASLVLRTGELFF
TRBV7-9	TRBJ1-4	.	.	TGTGCCAGCAGCCCTTATCTCGACAGTTCTAATGAAAAACTGTTTTTT	CASSPYLDSSNEKLFF
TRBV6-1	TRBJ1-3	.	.	TGTGCCAGCAGTGAAGAGGACAACTCTGGAAACACCATATATTTT	CASSEEDNSGNTIYF
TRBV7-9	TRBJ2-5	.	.	TGTGCCAGCAGCTTGTGGGGGCAGGAGACCCAGTACTTC	CASSLWGQETQYF
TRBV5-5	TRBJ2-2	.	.	TGTGCCAGCATCCCGGGGGCATTGAACACCGGGGAGCTGTTTTTT	CASIPGALNTGELFF
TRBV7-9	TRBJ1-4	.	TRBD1	TGTGCCAGCAGCTCACAGGGACAGGGTGGTAATGAAAAACTGTTTTTT	CASSSQGQGGNEKLFF
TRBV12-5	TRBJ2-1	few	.	TGTGCTAGTGCTCTCAGCGGTAATGAGCAGTTCTTC	CASALSGNEQFF
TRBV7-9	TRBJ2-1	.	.	TGTGCCAGCAGCCCTAGGGCGGGGAGCTCCTACAATGAGCAGTTCTTC	CASSPRAGSSYNEQFF
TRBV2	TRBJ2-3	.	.	TGTGCCAGCAGAAAGTCCGGACGGAACACAGATACGCAGTATTTT	CASRKSGRNTDTQYF
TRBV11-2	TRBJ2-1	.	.	TGTGCCAGCAGCTCTCTCCAGGATGAGCAGTTCTTC	CASSSLQDEQFF
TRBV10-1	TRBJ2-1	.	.	TGCGCCAGCAGTGAGAACGGGGCTTACAATGAGCAGTTCTTC	CASSENGAYNEQFF
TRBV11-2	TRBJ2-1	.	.	TGTGCCAGCAGTGACAGCTTGGGAGTCTCCTGGCCCTACAATGAGCAGTTCTTC	CASSDSLGVSWPYNEQFF
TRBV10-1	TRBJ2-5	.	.	TGCGCCAGCAGCCGGGACGAAGTAAGAGAGACCCAGTACTTC	CASSRDEVRETQYF
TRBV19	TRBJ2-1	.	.	TGTGCCAGTAGTATAACTAATGAGCAGTTCTTC	CASSITNEQFF
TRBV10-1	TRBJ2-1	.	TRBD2	TGCGCCAGCAGTGCCGCCGTGACTAGCGGGAGCGATGAGCAGTTCTTC	CASSAAVTSGSDEQFF
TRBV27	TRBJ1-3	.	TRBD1	TGTGCCAGCAGCCAAGCAGGGGGAGTAAACACCATATATTTT	CASSQAGGVNTIYF
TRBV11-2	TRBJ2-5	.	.	TGTGCCAGCAGCTCACCCGGGACAAACCAAGAGACCCAGTACTTC	CASSSPGTNQETQYF
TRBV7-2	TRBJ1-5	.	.	TGTGCCAGCAGCCATGTGCCGGGGGACCCCAATCAGCCCCAGCATTTT	CASSHVPGDPNQPQHF
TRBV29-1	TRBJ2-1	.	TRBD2	TGCAGCGTAGGGGGACTAGCGAGCCACAATGAGCAGTTCTTC	CSVGGLASHNEQFF
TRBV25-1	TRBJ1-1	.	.	TGTGCCAGCAGTGTATCTTGGCAGGGGCGAAGGAACACTGAAGCTTTCTTT	CASSVSWQGRRNTEAFF
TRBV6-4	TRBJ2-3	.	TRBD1	TGTGCCAGCAGTGGTAATCCAGGGGGCGCGGAAGATACGCAGTATTTT	CASSGNPGGAEDTQYF
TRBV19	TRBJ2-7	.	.	TGTGCCAGTAGTATAGGGCATAACTACGAGCAGTACTTC	CASSIGHNYEQYF
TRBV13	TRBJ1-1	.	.	TGTGCCAGCAGCTTATCCTTCTACACTGAAGCTTTCTTT	CASSLSFYTEAFF
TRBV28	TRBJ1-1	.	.	TGTGCCAGCAGTCCCCGCCCCTGGGCAGTGAACACTGAAGCTTTCTTT	CASSPRPWAVNTEAFF
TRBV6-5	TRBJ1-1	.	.	TGTGCCAGCCAGGACATGAACACTGAAGCTTTCTTT	CASQDMNTEAFF
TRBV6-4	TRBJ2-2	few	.	TGTGCCAGCAGGGACAGGAACACCGGGGAGCTGTTTTTT	CASRDRNTGELFF
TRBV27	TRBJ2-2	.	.	TGTGCCAGCAGCAGGAGGCCGTCCGGGAACACCGGGGAGCTGTTTTTT	CASSRRPSGNTGELFF
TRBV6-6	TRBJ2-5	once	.	TGTGCCAGCAGTTCCCCGGCTAGGGGTGAAGAGACCCAGTACTTC	CASSSPARGEETQYF
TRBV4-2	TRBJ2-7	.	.	TGTGCCAGCAGCCAAGACTGGAACGCGGCTGAGCAGTACTTC	CASSQDWNAAEQYF
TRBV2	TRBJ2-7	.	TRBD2	TGTGCCAGCAGTGAATTTGGACTAGAGGCCGACGAGCAGTACTTC	CASSEFGLEADEQYF
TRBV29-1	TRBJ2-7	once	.	TGCAGCGCCCAAGATGCAGGGGGGAGCTACGAGCAGTACTTC	CSAQDAGGSYEQYF
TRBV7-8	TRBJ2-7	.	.	TGTGCCAGCAGCTTACTTCTTCTTAGTCCGTACGAGCAGTACTTC	CASSLLLLSPYEQYF
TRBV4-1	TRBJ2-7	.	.	TGCGCCAGCAGCCAAGACCGGGCAGACGAGCAGTACTTC	CASSQDRADEQYF
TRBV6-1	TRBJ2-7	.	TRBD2	TGTGCCAGCAGTGCCCTGGGACTAGAAGGAAACTACGAGCAGTACTTC	CASSALGLEGNYEQYF
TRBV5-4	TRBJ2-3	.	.	TGTGCCAGCAGCTTGAGGGGGGATACGCAGTATTTT	CASSLRGDTQYF
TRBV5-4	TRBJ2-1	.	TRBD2	TGTGCCAGCAGCTTACCTGGCGGGGGTTACAATGAGCAGTTCTTC	CASSLPGGGYNEQFF
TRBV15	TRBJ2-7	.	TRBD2	TGTGCCACCAGCGTACACTCTAGCGGGAGCTCCTACGAGCAGTACTTC	CATSVHSSGSSYEQYF
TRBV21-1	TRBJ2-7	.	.	TGTGCCAGCAGGGAGGGCGAGCAGTACTTC	CASREGEQYF
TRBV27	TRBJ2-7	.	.	TGTGCCAGCAGTTTAGCGGGGGCTAGGCCTATCCTATACGAGCAGTACTTC	CASSLAGARPILYEQYF
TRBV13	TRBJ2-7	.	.	TGTGCCAGCAGCTTCGGACAAACCTACGAGCAGTACTTC	CASSFGQTYEQYF
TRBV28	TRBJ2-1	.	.	TGTGCCAGCTCCCTAGGAGTCGGCGGATGGAATGAGCAGTTCTTC	CASSLGVGGWNEQFF
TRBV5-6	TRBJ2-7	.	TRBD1	TGTGCCAGCAGCAATGACAGGGGCCCCGACTACGAGCAGTACTTC	CASSNDRGPDYEQYF
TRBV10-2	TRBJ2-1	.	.	TGCGCCAGCAGTGAGTCCGCCGCCTACAATGAGCAGTTCTTC	CASSESAAYNEQFF
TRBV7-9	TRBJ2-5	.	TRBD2	TGTGCCAGCAGCTTAGTGGGGACTAGCGGGAGCCAAGAGACCCAGTACTTC	CASSLVGTSGSQETQYF
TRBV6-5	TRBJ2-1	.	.	TGTGCCAGCAGTTACGATACCGATGAGCAGTTCTTC	CASSYDTDEQFF
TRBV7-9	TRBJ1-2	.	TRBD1	TGTGCCAGCAGCACGCGACGGGACAGGGGAACCTATGGCTACACCTTC	CASSTRRDRGTYGYTF
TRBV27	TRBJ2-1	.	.	TGTGCCAGCAATTCAGAAGGCAATGAGCAGTTCTTC	CASNSEGNEQFF
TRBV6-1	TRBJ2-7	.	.	TGTGCCAGCAGTGGGGAAACGGATAACTACGAGCAGTACTTC	CASSGETDNYEQYF
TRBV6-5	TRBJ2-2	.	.	TGTGCCAGCAGTACGCCCGGACCCACGACCGGGGAGCTGTTTTTT	CASSTPGPTTGELFF
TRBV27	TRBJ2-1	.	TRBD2	TGTGCCAGCAGTTTAAAAACTGGGGGGGGATTACAATTGATCTTC	CASSLKTGGGLQLIF
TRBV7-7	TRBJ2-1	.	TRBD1	TGTGCCAGCAGCCCGTTGACAGGGGGCGTTTCAAGCTCCTACAATGAGCAGTTCTTC	CASSPLTGGVSSSYNEQFF
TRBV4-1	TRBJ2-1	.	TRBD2	TGCGCCAGCAGCCTCATAGCGGGAGCCTCCAATGAGCAGTTCTTC	CASSLIAGASNEQFF
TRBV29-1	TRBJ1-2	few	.	TGCAGCGGCCGGGACAACTATGGCTACACCTTC	CSGRDNYGYTF